The 25 T cell receptor beta chains below all came from one sample that was sequenced in a study of human T cells and chemical hapten exposure. Time point given: patch test 3, about 24 weeks after DPC sensitization. Treatment denoted: therapeutic diphenylcyclopropenone sensitization with weekly scalp DPC. TCRdb re-called the RACE reads through MiXCR, storing one row per CDR3 protein. This sample has 150,000 to 200,000 distinct CDR3 sequences, with about a quarter found just once. The specimen was whole blood, collected in connection with sensitization to the hapten diphenylcyclopropenone (DPC). All receptors come from a young woman with alopecia areata. Some clones in this sample may be carry-over from other donors' samples.

The J gene is TRBJ1-1, the V gene TRBV25-1, with D possibly TRBD1 on 6 matching bases. The CDR3 spans 16 residues. V was cut by 2 bases and J by 4 bases, with 17 bases left in between. Germline V lookup: CDR1 MGHDK, CDR2 SYGVNS. The CDR3 reads CASSEVLGGGATEAFF. Here the CDR3 DNA reads TGTGCCAGCAGTGAAGTACTGGGGGGGGGGGCCACTGAAGCTTTCTTT. The whole variable domain, remainder taken from reference TRBV25-1 and TRBJ1-1, is EADIYQTPRYLVIGTGKKITLECSQTMGHDKMYWYQQDPGMELHLIHYSYGVNSTEKGDLSSESTVSRIRTEHFPLTLESARPSHTSQYLCASSEVLGGGATEAFFGQGTRLTVV.

V and J are TRBV29-1 and TRBJ1-2; D gene uncertain. Per germline, CDR1 SQVTM and CDR2 ANQGSEA. This CDR3 has 11 amino acids. The ends were cut back, 3 bases at V and 7 bases at J, with 9 bases in the middle. The CDR3 DNA reads TGCAGCGTTGAGGGGAGTCGTGGCTACACCTTC. Protein sequence: CSVEGSRGYTF.

The chain has TRBV15 and TRBJ2-7; TRBD2 matches 8 bases. Germline CDR1 and CDR2: LNHNV and YYDKDF (reference sequence). CDR3 length: 14 amino acids. Unmatched junction bases numbered 3, after V lost 2 bases and J lost 3 bases. CDR3 DNA sequence: TGTGCCACCAGCAGACGGGAGGGCAACTACGAGCAGTACTTC. Amino acid sequence: CATSRREGNYEQYF.

The chain is built from TRBV14 and TRBJ2-1, with D tentatively TRBD2 (6 bases). The CDR3 extends over 15 amino acids. CDR1 and CDR2 (germline): SGHDN, FVKESK. V was cut by 2 bases and J by 5 bases, with 13 bases left in between. The CDR3, as DNA: TGTGCCAGCAGCCAACCTGGGGGGAAAAACAATGAGCAGTTCTTC. Translating it yields CASSQPGGKNNEQFF.

This clonotype occurred a few times. V is TRBV6-2 or TRBV6-3 and J is TRBJ2-1; D unresolved. Deletions cut 8 bases from V and 3 bases from J, with 11 bases between. Germline V lookup: CDR1 MNHEY, CDR2 SVGEGT. The CDR3 contains 13 residues. CDR3 amino acids: CASCRANYNEQFF. In DNA form, the CDR3 reads TGTGCCAGCTGTCGAGCTAACTACAATGAGCAGTTCTTC.

The chain recombines TRBV20-1 with TRBJ1-1; 8 positions match TRBD1. Germline V gene lookup returns CDR1 DFQATT and CDR2 SNEGSKA (reference sequence). The CDR3 spans 12 residues. V was clipped by 0 bases and J by 12 bases; unmatched bases: 6. CDR3 loop: CSARERRGRTFF. The CDR3 coding sequence is TGCAGTGCTAGAGAGCGCAGGGGGCGGACTTTCTTT.

J is TRBJ2-1 and V is TRBV20-1, with a tentative D call TRBD1 (5 bases). This CDR3 contains 13 residues. The germline V and J ends were trimmed by 2 bases and 9 bases, with 14 bases remaining between them. Germline CDR1 reads DFQATT; CDR2 reads SNEGSKA (reference sequence). CDR3: CSARRGQPGEQFF. The CDR3 DNA is TGCAGTGCTAGACGAGGACAACCCGGTGAGCAGTTCTTC.

The chain employs TRBV12-3 or TRBV12-4 and TRBJ1-1, with TRBD1 identical over 8 bases. Germline trimming cut 2 bases from V and 6 bases from J; bases unmatched to any gene: 5. The CDR3 is made up of 14 amino acids. This chain's CDR3 is CASSLLQGDAEAFF. The CDR3 coding sequence is TGTGCCAGCAGTTTATTACAGGGGGATGCTGAAGCTTTCTTT.

The rearrangement joins TRBV21-1 to TRBJ1-2; TRBD1 reflects the table's D call only, with no check against the DNA. TRBV21-1 represents a pseudogene. There are 15 residues in the CDR3. CDR3 protein: CASRSSGGQLDGYTF. The CDR3 DNA reads as TGTGCCAGCAGAAGTTCGGGCGGACAGCTGGATGGCTACACCTTC.

The chain recombines TRBV5-1 with TRBJ1-1; the D is unclear. CDR1 and CDR2 (germline): SGHRS, YFSETQ. The CDR3 length is 13 residues. V shed 2 bases and J shed 0 bases, with 5 bases lying between them. This CDR3 reads CASSFRMNTEAFF. The DNA for the CDR3 is TGCGCCAGCAGCTTCCGTATGAACACTGAAGCTTTCTTT.

This chain connects TRBV9 to TRBJ2-1, with D maybe TRBD2 (5 bases). V lost 1 base and J lost 7, with 12 bases in between. Germline V gene data show CDR1 as SGDLS and CDR2 as YYNGEE. The CDR3 loop spans 14 amino acids. The CDR3: CASSVLGTGNEQFF. The DNA for the CDR3 is TGTGCCAGCAGCGTATTGGGCACGGGGAATGAGCAGTTCTTC.

This clonotype came up a few times. The genes are TRBV5-1 and TRBJ2-7, with no clear D. The CDR3 has 14 amino acids. The germline V gene encodes CDR1 SGHRS and CDR2 YFSETQ. The ends were cut back, 1 base at V and 0 bases at J, with 8 bases in the middle. Here the CDR3 reads CASSLRNPSYEQYF. The CDR3, as DNA: TGCGCCAGCAGCTTGCGTAACCCCTCCTACGAGCAGTACTTC.

A few counts support this clonotype. V gene TRBV2 combines with J gene TRBJ2-3, with TRBD2 matching over 14 bases. This CDR3 contains 14 residues. CDR1 SNHLY and CDR2 FYNNEI come from the germline V gene. V trimming: 6 bases; J trimming: 9 bases; junction bases outside the gene matches: 5. The CDR3 DNA is TGTGCCAGCAGGGGACTAGCGGGGGTATCGACGCAGTATTTT. Protein: CASRGLAGVSTQYF. Full variable domain (outside the CDR3, taken from reference TRBV2 and TRBJ2-3): EPEVTQTPSHQVTQMGQEVILRCVPISNHLYFYWYRQILGQKVEFLVSFYNNEISEKSEIFDDQFSVERPDGSNFTLKIRSTKLEDSAMYFCASRGLAGVSTQYFGPGTRLTVL.

The chain joins TRBV12-3 or TRBV12-4 to TRBJ2-1; the D call may be TRBD1 or TRBD2 (5 bases each). The CDR3 is 14 residues long. The V end lost 4 bases, the J end lost 0 bases, and 7 bases lay between the germline ends. The CDR3 sequence is CASSWGISYNEQFF. CDR3 nucleotides: TGTGCCAGCAGTTGGGGGATCTCCTACAATGAGCAGTTCTTC.

This clonotype was observed at least ten times. The rearrangement uses TRBV3-1 and TRBJ2-1, with 7 positions matching TRBD2. Germline V gives CDR1 LGHDT, CDR2 YNNKEL (reference sequence). The ends lost 4 bases at V and 7 bases at J; junction bases unmatched: 10. The CDR3 runs 15 residues. DNA for the CDR3: TGTGCCAGCAGCCCGGGGACTACCTCTCGAAATGAGCAGTTCTTC. This codes for CASSPGTTSRNEQFF.

This clonotype was observed a handful of times. The chain couples TRBV6-2 or TRBV6-3 to TRBJ2-1; 13 bases fit TRBD2. This CDR3 is 16 amino acids long. V lost 2 bases and J lost 5; bases outside the gene matches: 3. The germline gives CDR1 MNHEY, CDR2 SVGEGT. DNA for the CDR3: TGTGCCAGCAGTTACAGGACTAGCGGGGGAGACAATGAGCAGTTCTTC. This translates into CASSYRTSGGDNEQFF.

V and J are TRBV20-1 and TRBJ2-7, with TRBD2 matching 7 bases. The CDR3 sequence is 14 residues long. Trimming took 0 bases from V and 1 from J; bases not matched to a gene: 3. The germline CDR1 and CDR2 sequences are DFQATT and SNEGSKA (reference sequence). This chain's CDR3 is CSAREAGVSYEQYF. In nucleotides, the CDR3 is TGCAGTGCTAGAGAGGCGGGAGTGTCCTACGAGCAGTACTTC.

J is TRBJ2-3 and V is TRBV15; TRBD2 matches 9 bases. Germline V gene lookup returns CDR1 LNHNV and CDR2 YYDKDF (reference sequence). The CDR3 runs 16 residues. J lost 4 bases, V lost 0 bases, and 5 bases had no gene match. The CDR3 loop is CATSRDRLAEADTQYF. For the CDR3, the DNA is TGTGCCACCAGCAGAGATCGACTAGCGGAGGCAGATACGCAGTATTTT.

The rearrangement uses TRBV7-2 and TRBJ2-1; 7 positions agree with TRBD2. The ends lost 1 base at V and 4 bases at J; junction bases unmatched: 10. Germline lookup yields CDR1 SGHTA and CDR2 FQGNSA. CDR3 size: 17 residues. The CDR3 loop is CASSLDERETWYNEQFF. For the CDR3, the DNA is TGTGCCAGCAGCTTAGATGAGCGGGAAACCTGGTACAATGAGCAGTTCTTC. Based on the CDR3 plus reference TRBV7-2 and TRBJ2-1, the full variable domain is GAGVSQSPSNKVTEKGKDVELRCDPISGHTALYWYRQSLGQGLEFLIYFQGNSAPDKSGLPSDRFSAERTGGSVSTLTIQRTQQEDSAVYLCASSLDERETWYNEQFFGPGTRLTVL.

CDR3 nucleotides: TGCAGTGCTAGAGGGAGGACCAGGGTATTAATCAATGAGCAGTTCTTC. This codes for CSARGRTRVLINEQFF. The V and J genes are TRBV20-1 and TRBJ2-1, with D perhaps assigned TRBD1 or TRBD2 (5 bases each). Germline-derived CDR1 and CDR2 are DFQATT and SNEGSKA (reference sequence). The CDR3 contains 16 residues. With 1 base removed from V and 6 bases from J, the gap between germline ends came to 19 bases.

DNA of the CDR3: TGTGCCAGCAGCAAGTGGTCCGGGACAGGGGGCGGCTATGGCTACACCTTC. Its translation is CASSKWSGTGGGYGYTF. The chain combines TRBV11-2 with TRBJ1-2, with 12 bases identical to TRBD1. This CDR3 has 17 residues. Per the germline V gene, CDR1 is SGHAT and CDR2 is FQNNGV. V was pared by 5 bases and J by 4 bases, with 11 bases of the junction left unmatched. The entire variable domain, with the rest obtained from reference TRBV11-2 and TRBJ1-2, is as follows: EAGVAQSPRYKIIEKRQSVAFWCNPISGHATLYWYQQILGQGPKLLIQFQNNGVVDDSQLPKDRFSAERLKGVDSTLKIQPAKLEDSAVYLCASSKWSGTGGGYGYTFGSGTRLTVV.

The chain joins TRBV6-4 to TRBJ2-2; the D is unclear. There are 12 residues in the CDR3. Germline loops: CDR1 MRHNA, CDR2 SNTAGT. V was shortened by 2 bases and J by 7 bases, with 5 bases between the two germline ends. The CDR3 DNA reads as TGTGCCAGCAGTGACAATCACGGGGAGCTGTTTTTT. Protein product: CASSDNHGELFF.

The chain employs TRBV20-1 and TRBJ1-2; possible D gene TRBD1, 5 bases. The CDR3 sequence is 11 residues long. The germline V gene has CDR1 DFQATT and CDR2 SNEGSKA (reference sequence). V shed 4 bases and J shed 10 bases, with 13 bases lying between them. The CDR3 spells CSAIWGNDYTF. The CDR3 DNA reads as TGCAGTGCTATCTGGGGGAACGACTACACCTTC.

There are a few counts of this clonotype. The chain joins TRBV29-1 to TRBJ1-1; tentative D call: TRBD1 (6 bases). Germline V gene lookup returns CDR1 SQVTM and CDR2 ANQGSEA. The CDR3 spans 11 residues. As DNA, the CDR3 is TGCAGTGGCGGGGACACCACTGAAGCTTTCTTT. As protein: CSGGDTTEAFF. The full variable domain, its missing parts supplied by reference TRBV29-1 and TRBJ1-1, is SAVISQKPSRDICQRGTSLTIQCQVDSQVTMMFWYRQQPGQSLTLIATANQGSEATYESGFVIDKFPISRPNLTFSTLTVSNMSPEDSSIYLCSGGDTTEAFFGQGTRLTVV.

V is TRBV10-3 and J is TRBJ2-3; D tentatively fits TRBD1 or TRBD2 (5 bases each). This CDR3 contains 12 residues. V gave up 4 bases and J gave up 7 bases, with 9 bases separating them. Germline CDR1 ENHRY, CDR2 SYGVKD. The CDR3 loop reads CAISVEGNTQYF. The CDR3 DNA sequence: TGTGCCATCAGTGTTGAGGGGAATACGCAGTATTTT.